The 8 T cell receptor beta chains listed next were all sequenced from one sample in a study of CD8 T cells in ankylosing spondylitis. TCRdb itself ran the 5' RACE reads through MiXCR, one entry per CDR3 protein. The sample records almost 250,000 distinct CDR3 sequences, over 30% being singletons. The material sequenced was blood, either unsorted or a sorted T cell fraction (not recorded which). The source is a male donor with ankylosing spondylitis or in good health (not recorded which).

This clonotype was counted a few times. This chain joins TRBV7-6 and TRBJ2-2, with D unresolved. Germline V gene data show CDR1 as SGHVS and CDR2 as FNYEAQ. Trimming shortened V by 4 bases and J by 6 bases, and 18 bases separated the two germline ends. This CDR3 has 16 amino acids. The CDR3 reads CASSSGPQGNSGELFF. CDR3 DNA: TGTGCCAGCAGCTCCGGACCCCAAGGAAATTCCGGGGAGCTGTTTTTT.

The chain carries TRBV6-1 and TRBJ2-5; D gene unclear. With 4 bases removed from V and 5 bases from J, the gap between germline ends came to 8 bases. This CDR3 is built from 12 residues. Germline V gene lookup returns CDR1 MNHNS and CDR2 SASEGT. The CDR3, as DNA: TGTGCCAGCAGTGTTGTCGGGGAGACCCAGTACTTC. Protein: CASSVVGETQYF.

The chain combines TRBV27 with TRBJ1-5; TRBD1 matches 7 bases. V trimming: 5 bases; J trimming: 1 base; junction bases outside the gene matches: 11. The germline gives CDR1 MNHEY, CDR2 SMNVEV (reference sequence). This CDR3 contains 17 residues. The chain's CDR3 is CASSRQGGGWSNQPQHF. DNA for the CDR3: TGTGCCAGCAGTAGACAGGGAGGGGGTTGGAGCAATCAGCCCCAGCATTTT.

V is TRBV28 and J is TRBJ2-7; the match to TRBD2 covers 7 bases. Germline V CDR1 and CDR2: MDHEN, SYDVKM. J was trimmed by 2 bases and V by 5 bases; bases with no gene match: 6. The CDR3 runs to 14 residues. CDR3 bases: TGTGCCAGCAGTCTGGGACTACGACCCTACGAGCAGTACTTC. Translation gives CASSLGLRPYEQYF. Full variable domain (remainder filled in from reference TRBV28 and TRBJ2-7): DVKVTQSSRYLVKRTGEKVFLECVQDMDHENMFWYRQDPGLGLRLIYFSYDVKMKEKGDIPEGYSVSREKKERFSLILESASTNQTSMYLCASSLGLRPYEQYFGPGTRLTVT.

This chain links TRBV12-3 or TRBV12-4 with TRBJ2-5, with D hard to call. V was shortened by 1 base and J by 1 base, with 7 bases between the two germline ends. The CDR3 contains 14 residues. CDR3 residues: CASSLGESQETQYF. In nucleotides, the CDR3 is TGTGCCAGCAGTTTAGGCGAGTCCCAAGAGACCCAGTACTTC.

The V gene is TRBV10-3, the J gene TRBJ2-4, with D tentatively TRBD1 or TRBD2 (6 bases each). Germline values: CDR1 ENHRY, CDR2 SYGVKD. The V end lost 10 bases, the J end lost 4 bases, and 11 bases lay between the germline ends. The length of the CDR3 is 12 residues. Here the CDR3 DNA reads TGTGCCACAAGAGGGGGGAAAAACATTCAGTACTTC. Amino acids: CATRGGKNIQYF.

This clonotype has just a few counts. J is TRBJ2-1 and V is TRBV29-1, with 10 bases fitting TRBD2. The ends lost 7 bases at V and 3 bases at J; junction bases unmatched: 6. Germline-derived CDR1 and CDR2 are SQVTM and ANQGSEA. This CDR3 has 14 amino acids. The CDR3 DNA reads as TGCAGCGCGACAGCTAGCGGGGGCTACAATGAGCAGTTCTTC. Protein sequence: CSATASGGYNEQFF.

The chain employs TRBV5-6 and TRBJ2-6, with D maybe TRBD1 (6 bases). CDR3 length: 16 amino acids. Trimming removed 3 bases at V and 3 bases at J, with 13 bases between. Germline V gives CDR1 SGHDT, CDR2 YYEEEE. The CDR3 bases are TGTGCCAGCAGCTGGGGGCAGGTCTTTGGGGCCAACGTCCTGACTTTC. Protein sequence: CASSWGQVFGANVLTF. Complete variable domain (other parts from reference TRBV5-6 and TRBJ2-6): DAGVTQSPTHLIKTRGQQVTLRCSPKSGHDTVSWYQQALGQGPQFIFQYYEEEERQRGNFPDRFSGHQFPNYSSELNVNALLLGDSALYLCASSWGQVFGANVLTFGAGSRLTVL.